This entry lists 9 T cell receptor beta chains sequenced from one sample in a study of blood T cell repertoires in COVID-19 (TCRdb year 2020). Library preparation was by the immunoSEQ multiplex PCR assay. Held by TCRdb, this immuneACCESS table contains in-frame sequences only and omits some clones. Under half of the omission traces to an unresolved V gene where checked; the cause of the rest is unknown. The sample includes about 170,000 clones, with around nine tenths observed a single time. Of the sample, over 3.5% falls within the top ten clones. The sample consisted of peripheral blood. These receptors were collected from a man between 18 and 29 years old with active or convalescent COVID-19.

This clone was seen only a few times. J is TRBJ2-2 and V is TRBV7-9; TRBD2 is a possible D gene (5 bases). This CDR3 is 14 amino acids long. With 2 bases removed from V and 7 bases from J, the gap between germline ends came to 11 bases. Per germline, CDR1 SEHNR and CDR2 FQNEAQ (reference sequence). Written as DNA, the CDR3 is TGTGCCAGCAGCTTATTGTGGGAGAGCGGGGAGCTGTTTTTT. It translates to CASSLLWESGELFF.

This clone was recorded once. The CDR3 coding sequence is TGTGCCAGCAGCTTGGGCGGTATGAACACTGAAGCTTTCTTT. Its translation: CASSLGGMNTEAFF. The rearrangement uses TRBV5-4 and TRBJ1-1; unclear D gene. This CDR3 is 14 amino acids long. The V end lost 0 bases, the J end lost 0 bases, and 6 bases lay between the germline ends. Germline V gene sequence: CDR1 SGHNT, CDR2 YYREEE (reference sequence).

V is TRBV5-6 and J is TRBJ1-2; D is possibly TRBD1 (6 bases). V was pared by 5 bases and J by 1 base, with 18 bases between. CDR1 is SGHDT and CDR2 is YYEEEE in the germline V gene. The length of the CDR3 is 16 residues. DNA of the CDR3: TGTGCCAGCAGTCCTTCTGGACAGCCCAATAACTATGGCTACACCTTC. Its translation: CASSPSGQPNNYGYTF.

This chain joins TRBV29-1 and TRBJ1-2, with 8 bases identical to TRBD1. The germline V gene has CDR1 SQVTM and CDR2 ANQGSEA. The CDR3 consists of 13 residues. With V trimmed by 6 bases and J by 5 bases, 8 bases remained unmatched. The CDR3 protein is CSVKTGTGYGYTF. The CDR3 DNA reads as TGCAGCGTAAAGACCGGGACAGGATATGGCTACACCTTC.

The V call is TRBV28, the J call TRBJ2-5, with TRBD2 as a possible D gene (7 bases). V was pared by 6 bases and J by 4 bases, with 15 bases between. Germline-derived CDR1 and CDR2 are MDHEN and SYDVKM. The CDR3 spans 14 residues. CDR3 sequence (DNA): TGTGCCAGCAGCCTTAACAGGGAGGGAGAGACCCAGTACTTC. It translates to CASSLNREGETQYF.

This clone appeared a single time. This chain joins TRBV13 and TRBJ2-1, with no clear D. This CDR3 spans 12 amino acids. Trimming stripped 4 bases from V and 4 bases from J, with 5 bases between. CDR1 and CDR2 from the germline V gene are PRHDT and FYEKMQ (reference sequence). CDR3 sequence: CASSSRYNEQFF. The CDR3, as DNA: TGTGCCAGCAGCTCGCGTTACAATGAGCAGTTCTTC.

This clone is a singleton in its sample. The CDR3 DNA reads as TGTGCCAGTAGTATAGCCGGGGTCAATTCACCCCTCCACTTT. It translates to CASSIAGVNSPLHF. This chain links TRBV19 with TRBJ1-6; D remains unclear. The V end lost 1 base, the J end lost 7 bases, and 8 bases lay between the germline ends. The CDR3 totals 14 residues. Looked up from germline, CDR1 is LNHDA and CDR2 is SQIVND (reference sequence). The whole variable domain, filled in from reference TRBV19 and TRBJ1-6, reads DGGITQSPKYLFRKEGQNVTLSCEQNLNHDAMYWYRQDPGQGLRLIYYSQIVNDFQKGDIAEGYSVSREKKESFPLTVTSAQKNPTAFYLCASSIAGVNSPLHFGNGTRLTVT.

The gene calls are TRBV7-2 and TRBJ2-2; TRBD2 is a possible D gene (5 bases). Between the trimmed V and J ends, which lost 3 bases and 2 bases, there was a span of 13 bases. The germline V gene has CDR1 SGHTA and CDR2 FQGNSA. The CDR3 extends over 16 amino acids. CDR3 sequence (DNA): TGTGCCAGCAGCTTTCTCATGGGAGCCAACACCGGGGAGCTGTTTTTT. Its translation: CASSFLMGANTGELFF.

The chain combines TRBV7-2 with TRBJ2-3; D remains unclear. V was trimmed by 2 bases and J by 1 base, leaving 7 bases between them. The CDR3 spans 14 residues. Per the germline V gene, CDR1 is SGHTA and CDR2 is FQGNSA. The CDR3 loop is CASSLRVGTDTQYF. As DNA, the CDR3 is TGTGCCAGCAGCTTACGGGTCGGCACAGATACGCAGTATTTT.